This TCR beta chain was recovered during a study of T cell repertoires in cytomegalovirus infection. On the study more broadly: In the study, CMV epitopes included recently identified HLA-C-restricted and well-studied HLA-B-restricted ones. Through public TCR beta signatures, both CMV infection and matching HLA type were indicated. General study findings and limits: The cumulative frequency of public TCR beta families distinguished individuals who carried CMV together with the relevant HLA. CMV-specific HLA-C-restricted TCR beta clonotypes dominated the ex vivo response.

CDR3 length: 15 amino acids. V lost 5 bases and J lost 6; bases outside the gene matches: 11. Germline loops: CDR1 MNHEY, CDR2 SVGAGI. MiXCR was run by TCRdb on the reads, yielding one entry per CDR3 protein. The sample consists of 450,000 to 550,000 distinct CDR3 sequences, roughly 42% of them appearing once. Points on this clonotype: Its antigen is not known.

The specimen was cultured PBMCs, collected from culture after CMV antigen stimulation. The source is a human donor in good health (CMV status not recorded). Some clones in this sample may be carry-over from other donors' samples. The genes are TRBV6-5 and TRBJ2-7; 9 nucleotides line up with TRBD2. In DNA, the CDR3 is TGTGCCAGCAGTATAAAAGCCGCTAGCGGGACCGAGCAGTACTTC. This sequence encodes CASSIKAASGTEQYF.